This passage covers 11 T cell receptor beta chains from one sample sequenced in a study of T cell responses to AZD1222 COVID-19 vaccine. Sequencing was performed with immunoSEQ multiplex PCR; in TCRdb, only in-frame clones are kept and a portion is missing. The data show more than 90,000 clones, with about 89% seen just once and 7.1% held by the top ten. This specimen consisted of peripheral blood, obtained 28 days after the second AZD1222 dose. These TCRs come from an adult who received the AZD1222 COVID-19 vaccine.

This clone has only a few counts. The V gene is TRBV7-9, the J gene TRBJ2-7; the D gene is possibly TRBD1 (6 bases). The V and J ends lost 5 bases and 3 bases respectively, with 17 bases between them. The CDR3 totals 15 residues. CDR1 and CDR2 (germline): SEHNR, FQNEAQ (reference sequence). CDR3 sequence reads: CASSLGALELYEQYF. The CDR3 nucleotides are TGTGCCAGCAGCCTGGGGGCACTCGAGCTCTACGAGCAGTACTTC.

This clone was observed a handful of times. This chain joins TRBV18 and TRBJ1-4; D is perhaps TRBD1 (5 bases). Germline V gives CDR1 KGHSH, CDR2 LQKENI. The V gene lost 6 bases and the J gene lost 4 bases, with 12 bases spanning the gap. The CDR3 spans 14 residues. CDR3 coding DNA: TGTGCCAGCTCCCAACAGGACCTTAATGAAAAACTGTTTTTT. Translating it yields CASSQQDLNEKLFF. The full variable domain, rest sourced from reference TRBV18 and TRBJ1-4, is NAGVMQNPRHLVRRRGQEARLRCSPMKGHSHVYWYRQLPEEGLKFMVYLQKENIIDESGMPKERFSAEFPKEGPSILRIQQVVRGDSAAYFCASSQQDLNEKLFFGSGTQLSVL.

This chain connects TRBV12-3 or TRBV12-4 to TRBJ2-3; D uncertain. The CDR3 length is 11 residues. V was pared by 1 base and J by 6 bases, with 2 bases between. CDR3 in amino acids: CASSLVDTQYF. The CDR3 DNA follows: TGTGCCAGCAGTTTAGTGGATACGCAGTATTTT.

This rearrangement joins TRBV4-1 to TRBJ2-7; 12 positions match TRBD2. Losses at the gene ends were 4 bases for V and 4 bases for J; bases not matched to a gene: 5. The CDR3 consists of 15 residues. Germline V gene sequence: CDR1 MGHRA, CDR2 YSYEKL. CDR3 residues: CASSPPLAGGYEQYF. CDR3 bases: TGCGCCAGCAGCCCACCACTAGCGGGAGGTTACGAGCAGTACTTC.

CDR3 nucleotide sequence: TGTGCCAGCAGTTACAGACAGGGGGGCACTGAAGCTTTCTTT. It translates to CASSYRQGGTEAFF. The gene calls are TRBV6-6 and TRBJ1-1; 9 bases are a match to TRBD1. The J segment lost 4 bases and the V segment lost 2 bases, leaving 2 bases of the junction unmatched. There are 14 residues in the CDR3. Per the germline V gene, CDR1 is MNHNY and CDR2 is SVGAGI (reference sequence).

V gene TRBV4-1 combines with J gene TRBJ2-1; 9 positions agree with TRBD2. Looked up from germline, CDR1 is MGHRA and CDR2 is YSYEKL. This CDR3 comprises 17 residues. The J segment lost 5 bases and the V segment lost 3 bases, leaving 11 bases of the junction unmatched. This CDR3 reads CASSQRPGLATHNEQFF. CDR3 in DNA: TGCGCCAGCAGCCAGCGCCCGGGACTAGCTACCCACAATGAGCAGTTCTTC.

About this clone: Additional DNA sequences in this sample encode the identical CDR3. The CDR3 DNA reads TGTGCCAGCAGTTACGACAGGGGGCTCGGCAATTCACCCCTCCACTTT. It specifies CASSYDRGLGNSPLHF. The chain is built from TRBV6-5 and TRBJ1-6; 10 positions agree with TRBD1. Germline lookup yields CDR1 MNHEY and CDR2 SVGAGI. With V trimmed by 2 bases and J by 7 bases, 5 bases remained unmatched. CDR3 length: 16 amino acids.

This sequence joins TRBV7-3 and TRBJ2-3; 8 positions agree with TRBD2. This CDR3 has 16 amino acids. V trimming: 5 bases; J trimming: 6 bases; junction bases outside the gene matches: 13. Germline V gene lookup returns CDR1 SGHTA and CDR2 FQGTGA. The CDR3, as DNA: TGTGCCAGCAGCCCAACCTCCGGGGGGGGCGCGGATACGCAGTATTTT. It specifies CASSPTSGGGADTQYF.

The rearrangement uses TRBV3-1 (or the pseudogene TRBV3-2) and TRBJ1-2; 11 nucleotides line up with TRBD1. Germline V CDR1 and CDR2: LGHDT, YNNKEL (reference sequence). The CDR3 extends over 16 amino acids. V gave up 1 base and J gave up 5 bases; unmatched junction bases: 6. CDR3 DNA: TGTGCCAGCAGCCAAGCGCGGACAGGGGGCGGGTATGGCTACACCTTC. Translation gives CASSQARTGGGYGYTF.

The gene calls are TRBV18 and TRBJ2-7; D uncertain. Trimming pared 5 bases from V and 3 bases from J, leaving 11 bases between. The germline CDR1 and CDR2 sequences are KGHSH and LQKENI. This CDR3 has 13 amino acids. Here the CDR3 reads CASSAASDYEQYF. The CDR3 DNA follows: TGTGCCAGCTCAGCAGCGTCGGACTACGAGCAGTACTTC.

This sequence joins TRBV14 and TRBJ1-1; D is unresolved. Germline V gives CDR1 SGHDN, CDR2 FVKESK. V was cut by 2 bases and J by 11 bases, with 12 bases left in between. This CDR3 region has 12 residues. The CDR3 reads CASSQWVGRAFF. In DNA form, the CDR3 reads TGTGCCAGCAGCCAATGGGTAGGGAGGGCTTTCTTT.